This T cell receptor (beta chain) emerged from a study of shared clonotypes between healthy human individuals (dated by TCRdb to 2019 to 2021). At the level of the whole study: A couple of women and three men aged 18 to 49 years were included in the cohort. Blood TCR repertoires of about five healthy adults were deeply sequenced to estimate repertoire size and the extent of clonotype sharing between individuals. Per donor, three plates each were used for CD4 naive and CD4 memory, two for CD8 naive, and one for CD8 memory. Per donor, leukapheresis produced somewhere between about 0.94 and 9 billion PBMCs. Libraries were prepared and TCR repertoires were sequenced by different laboratories using diverse techniques, in order to increase sequencing depth and limit assay-specific biases.

Using the deep immunoSEQ assay, multiplex PCR amplified TCR CDR3 regions from genomic DNA. For each cell subset, the extracted genomic DNA was distributed evenly across all wells of several immunoSEQ 96-well plates, and each plate served as one replicate. For sorted subsets, roughly 200 ng of genomic DNA, equivalent to 30,000 or so T cell genomes, went into each replicate PCR. Purified libraries were measured with a Qubit 3.0 fluorometer, size-checked on a Bioanalyzer 2100, and measured again with the KAPA Library Quantification kit. Each immunoSEQ 96-well plate was sequenced on its own single-read 150-cycle Illumina NextSeq 550 flow cell. Processing in the source paper ran as follows. Because the immunoSEQ output included only junctional sequences and no quality scores, the filtering could not be the same as the filtering used for full-length reads. Sequences were annotated with PyIR, a Python wrapper for IgBLAST v1.9, using IMGT germline references to assign V/J genes and CDR3. Reads were filtered out if the reads had weak V/J assignments (E-value above 1e-6), no CDR3, stop codons, out-of-frame junctions, or ambiguous translated residues. V3J clonotypes were defined as sequences sharing an identical inferred V gene, J gene, and CDR3 amino acid sequence. Percentage overlap between repertoires was calculated by dividing the number of shared unique clonotypes by the size of the smaller repertoire. Three approaches were used to assess repertoire richness: RTK rarefaction, the Chao1 estimator, and Recon v2.1 estimates of unobserved clonotypes. For all TCRbeta clonotypes obtained by the gDNA method from a few donors, generation probabilities were computed with OLGA. This immuneACCESS table, as held by TCRdb, lists in-frame sequences with V and J called but not all clones. Of the missing ones, under half trace to an unresolved V gene in checked studies; the others have no known cause. V, J and clone size derive from that table, while D and trimming were established from the DNA sequence. The sample table shows 1.5 million to 2.5 million clones, and 85% to 95% are seen once. Roughly 1% of the sample lies in the top ten.

Note on this clone: Which antigen it targets is not known. One base away there is no much larger clone; base qualities are not given.

Counted from cysteine to phenylalanine, this CDR3 has 13 amino acids. The entry retains the CDR3 DNA only, 39 bases that are in frame from base 1. Cut back by 3 bases and 2 bases, the V and J ends lie 7 bases apart. CDR1 and CDR2 are read off the germline V gene as SGDLS and YYNGEE. What the authors observed across the whole study: The small number of donors limited the genetic and exposure-history diversity represented. Pairwise subsampling indicated that sequencing depth was expected to affect the degree of clonotype sharing among donors. Sampling was limited to blood, and TCR repertoires in tissue likely differ from TCR repertoires in blood. When a handful of donors were compared, the shared fraction of clonotypes was about 5.4% for naive CD4, 3.5% to 4% for naive CD8, about 2.4% for memory CD4, and 0.4% for memory CD8. Rarefaction of sorted-subset datasets indicated incomplete sequencing despite the large sequencing depth. Larger estimated clonotype richness was generally found for naive subsets than for memory subsets. Compared with non-shared clonotypes, the clonotypes found in all four sorted-subset donors had higher generation probabilities.

For the CD8 naive samples, CD45RO-negative cells were positively selected for CCR7, yielding a CD45RA+CCR7+ population from which TemRA cells were excluded. The donors were healthy, HIV-negative adults with no recently reported acute infections or vaccinations. All donors were Caucasian adults living in Nashville, Tennessee, USA. Blood was obtained by leukapheresis, after which PBMCs were separated by Ficoll-Histopaque density gradient centrifugation and cryopreserved in liquid nitrogen vapor phase. Analytical flow cytometry was used to check the purity and quantity of every magnetically sorted T cell population. Genomic DNA was isolated from every sorted fraction and measured by UV absorbance on a Nanodrop 2000c.

Recombination joined TRBV9 with TRBJ2-3; the D gene is possibly TRBD1 or TRBD2, with 5 bases matching each. Sequencing was done on a sample of naive CD8+ T cells sorted from blood. The cell subset or site label of this sample denotes: CD45RA+CCR7+. This receptor was obtained from a man aged 18 to 29 in good health. CDR3 protein: CASSGGATDTQYF. Read as DNA, the sequence is TGTGCCAGCAGCGGAGGGGCCACAGATACGCAGTATTTT. The full variable domain, with segments outside the CDR3 supplied by the reference TRBV9 and TRBJ2-3 proteins, appears as DSGVTQTPKHLITATGQRVTLRCSPRSGDLSVYWYQQSLDQGLQFLIQYYNGEERAKGNILERFSAQQFPDLHSELNLSSLELGDSALYFCASSGGATDTQYFGPGTRLTVL.